This passage covers 27 T cell receptor beta chains from one sample sequenced in a study of blood T cells in healthy people across ages. A sample-barcoded 5' primer and a J-beta primer mix were used in a second PCR of about 6 to 11 cycles. TCRdb fed the 5' RACE reads into MiXCR, producing one record per CDR3 protein. The sample includes roughly 680,000 distinct CDR3 sequences, about 51% seen only once; the top ten take around an eighth. The sequencing sample was made of blood. The source of these receptors is a woman older than 75 in good health.

This clonotype has a single count. The chain uses TRBV7-2 and TRBJ2-4; D gene unclear. Germline CDR1 reads SGHTA; CDR2 reads FQGNSA. The CDR3 runs to 15 residues. V lost 5 bases to trimming and J lost 0 bases, with 11 bases between them. The CDR3 spells CASSPFLEAKNIQYF. The DNA of the CDR3 is TGTGCCAGCAGCCCTTTCTTGGAAGCCAAAAACATTCAGTACTTC.

The chain couples TRBV20-1 to TRBJ2-1; a possible D gene is TRBD1 (5 bases). The ends were cut back, 3 bases at V and 10 bases at J, with 10 bases in the middle. Germline CDR1 and CDR2: DFQATT and SNEGSKA (reference sequence). The CDR3 spans 11 residues. The CDR3 protein is CSARNGQEQFF. The CDR3 region has the DNA TGCAGTGCTAGGAACGGACAAGAGCAGTTCTTC.

The gene calls are TRBV19 and TRBJ2-2, with 8 bases lining up with TRBD1. CDR1 is LNHDA and CDR2 is SQIVND in the germline V gene (reference sequence). J lost 7 bases, V lost 1 base, and 8 bases had no gene match. The CDR3 has 16 residues. CDR3 protein: CASSIGAGGTDGELFF. The CDR3 bases are TGTGCCAGTAGTATAGGAGCAGGGGGCACGGACGGGGAGCTGTTTTTT.

This clonotype has a count of ten or more. The V call is TRBV7-2, the J call TRBJ1-5; D remains unclear. Germline CDR1 and CDR2: SGHTA and FQGNSA. This CDR3 spans 15 amino acids. V lost 1 base to trimming and J lost 0 bases, with 7 bases between them. The CDR3 DNA follows: TGTGCCAGCAGCTTAGGCAGCTATAGCAATCAGCCCCAGCATTTT. Protein product: CASSLGSYSNQPQHF.

The rearrangement uses TRBV6-4 and TRBJ2-1, with 13 nucleotides matching TRBD2. This CDR3 is built from 15 residues. CDR1 is MRHNA, CDR2 SNTAGT, per germline. The V segment lost 2 bases and the J segment 7 bases; nucleotides outside the gene matches: 2. CDR3 nucleotide sequence: TGTGCCAGCAGTGACACTAGCGGGGGGGTGAATGAGCAGTTCTTC. Encoded protein: CASSDTSGGVNEQFF.

This clonotype was counted at least ten times. The rearrangement joins TRBV6-1 to TRBJ2-1; 7 bases agree with TRBD2. The V segment lost 9 bases and the J segment 3 bases; nucleotides outside the gene matches: 8. CDR3 size: 14 residues. The germline V gene encodes CDR1 MNHNS and CDR2 SASEGT. The CDR3 DNA follows: TGTGCCAGTCGACCGGGGGGTGGCTACAATGAGCAGTTCTTC. This sequence encodes CASRPGGGYNEQFF.

As regards this clonotype: Given a much more abundant clone one base away, this may be a read error. J is TRBJ2-5 and V is TRBV7-2; D possibly uses TRBD1 or TRBD2 (6 bases each). Germline loops: CDR1 SGHTA, CDR2 FQGNSA. CDR3 length: 18 amino acids. The V and J ends lost 2 bases and 11 bases respectively, with 30 bases between them. In DNA form, the CDR3 reads TGTGCCAGCAGCTTACAAGGGGGAAGCGGGTCGTACTCCTACGGGCAGTACTTC. This encodes CASSLQGGSGSYSYGQYF. Using reference TRBV7-2 and TRBJ2-5 for the parts outside the CDR3, the full variable domain is GAGVSQSPSNKVTEKGKDVELRCDPISGHTALYWYRQSLGQGLEFLIYFQGNSAPDKSGLPSDRFSAERTGGSVSTLTIQRTQQEDSAVYLCASSLQGGSGSYSYGQYFGPGTRLLVL.

This clonotype was recorded many times. The rearrangement uses TRBV6-6 and TRBJ1-4; D gene uncertain. The CDR3 extends over 14 amino acids. Germline V gene sequence: CDR1 MNHNY, CDR2 SVGAGI (reference sequence). V was pared by 4 bases and J by 2 bases, with 8 bases between. This chain's CDR3 is CASSSDLTNEKLFF. The CDR3 coding sequence is TGTGCCAGCAGTTCCGACCTTACTAATGAAAAACTGTTTTTT.

Turning to this clonotype: It may be a read error: a sequence one base away is much more abundant. The chain employs TRBV5-1 and TRBJ2-7; 7 nucleotides align to TRBD2. The CDR3 totals 14 residues. Germline CDR1 and CDR2: SGHRS and YFSETQ. CDR3 in DNA: TGCGCCAGCGGCACCGGGACTATATCCTCCGAGCAGTACTTC. Protein: CASGTGTISSEQYF.

This chain uses TRBV12-3 or TRBV12-4 with TRBJ1-6, with TRBD1 identical over 8 bases. V gave up 6 bases and J gave up 10 bases; unmatched junction bases: 11. CDR3 length: 15 amino acids. Here the CDR3 reads CASSKEQGVGSPLHF. DNA for the CDR3: TGTGCCAGCAGCAAAGAACAGGGGGTCGGGTCACCCCTCCACTTT.

In regard to this clonotype: A junction boundary mismatches the germline segment, possibly from a read error. The rearrangement links TRBV5-5 to TRBJ2-5; 11 bases align to TRBD2. The CDR3 extends over 16 amino acids. Germline CDR1 is SGHKS and CDR2 is YYEKEE (reference sequence). The CDR3: CASSSRLAGIQETRYF. The CDR3 nucleotides read TGTGCCAGCAGCTCACGACTAGCGGGGATTCAAGAGACCCGGTACTTC.

The sample holds many counts of this clonotype. This chain links TRBV20-1 with TRBJ2-5; tentatively, D is TRBD2 (5 bases). CDR3 size: 11 residues. The V gene lost 5 bases and the J gene lost 7 bases, with 11 bases spanning the gap. Germline CDR1 and CDR2: DFQATT and SNEGSKA (reference sequence). CDR3 sequence reads: CSALATGTQYF. CDR3 coding DNA: TGCAGTGCTTTAGCGACTGGGACCCAGTACTTC.

V and J are TRBV7-9 and TRBJ1-2, with 8 positions matching TRBD1. The CDR3 sequence is 13 residues long. V was pared by 5 bases and J by 6 bases, with 5 bases of the junction left unmatched. Per germline, CDR1 SEHNR and CDR2 FQNEAQ (reference sequence). The CDR3 loop reads CASSVGQEDGYTF. CDR3 nucleotide sequence: TGTGCCAGCAGCGTGGGACAGGAGGATGGCTACACCTTC.

V and J are TRBV2 and TRBJ2-7; tentative D call: TRBD2 (6 bases). The CDR3 is 12 residues long. With 8 bases removed from V and 7 bases from J, the gap between germline ends came to 15 bases. The germline gives CDR1 SNHLY, CDR2 FYNNEI. CDR3 DNA: TGTGCCAGCGGTTGGGGGGTGACAGAGCAGTACTTC. This codes for CASGWGVTEQYF. Using reference TRBV2 and TRBJ2-7 for the parts outside the CDR3, the full variable domain is EPEVTQTPSHQVTQMGQEVILRCVPISNHLYFYWYRQILGQKVEFLVSFYNNEISEKSEIFDDQFSVERPDGSNFTLKIRSTKLEDSAMYFCASGWGVTEQYFGPGTRLTVT.

This clonotype was observed at least ten times. The V call is TRBV14, the J call TRBJ2-1, with 7 bases matching TRBD1. Trimming cost V 4 bases and J 5 bases; bases outside gene matches: 11. The CDR3 spans 16 residues. Germline values: CDR1 SGHDN, CDR2 FVKESK. The CDR3 DNA reads as TGTGCCAGCAGCCCGACTTCCGGGACAGTCAACAATGAGCAGTTCTTC. This encodes CASSPTSGTVNNEQFF. The whole variable domain, filled in from reference TRBV14 and TRBJ2-1, reads EAGVTQFPSHSVIEKGQTVTLRCDPISGHDNLYWYRRVMGKEIKFLLHFVKESKQDESGMPNNRFLAERTGGTYSTLKVQPAELEDSGVYFCASSPTSGTVNNEQFFGPGTRLTVL.

The chain couples TRBV29-1 to TRBJ1-1; tentatively, D is TRBD1 (5 bases). The CDR3 length is 14 residues. CDR1 and CDR2 (germline): SQVTM, ANQGSEA. The V end lost 3 bases, the J end lost 1 base, and 12 bases lay between the germline ends. The CDR3 is CSVEVETENTEAFF. The CDR3 region has the DNA TGCAGCGTTGAGGTCGAGACAGAGAACACTGAAGCTTTCTTT.

Many counts were recorded for this clonotype. CDR3 residues: CASSLDVAGGRETQYF. DNA for the CDR3: TGCGCCAGCAGCTTGGATGTAGCGGGGGGACGAGAGACCCAGTACTTC. This chain uses TRBV5-1 with TRBJ2-5; 10 nucleotides agree with TRBD2. This CDR3 is 16 amino acids long. CDR1 and CDR2 from the germline V gene are SGHRS and YFSETQ. V lost 0 bases, J lost 4 bases, and 6 bases stayed unmatched.

The chain has TRBV20-1 and TRBJ1-1; TRBD1 matches at 8 bases. The CDR3 is 13 residues long. V shed 1 base and J 5 bases; nucleotides not matched to a gene: 3. The germline V gene has CDR1 DFQATT and CDR2 SNEGSKA (reference sequence). This chain's CDR3 is CSARGTGRTEAFF. CDR3 DNA sequence: TGCAGTGCTAGAGGGACAGGGCGAACTGAAGCTTTCTTT.

This clonotype occurred many times. The chain uses TRBV11-1 and TRBJ2-1; 9 bases fit TRBD1. Germline CDR1 is SGHAT and CDR2 is FQDESV (reference sequence). V gave up 4 bases and J gave up 9 bases; unmatched junction bases: 7. The CDR3 extends over 14 amino acids. DNA of the CDR3: TGTGCCAGCAGCTCGGGACAGGGAGGCTCTGAGCAGTTCTTC. Its translation is CASSSGQGGSEQFF.

Only a few counts were recorded for this clonotype. V gene TRBV7-9 combines with J gene TRBJ2-1; 11 nucleotides align to TRBD2. The CDR3 extends over 15 amino acids. V was pared by 6 bases and J by 3 bases, with 4 bases of the junction left unmatched. Germline CDR1 and CDR2: SEHNR and FQNEAQ (reference sequence). CDR3 loop: CASRTGLADYNEQFF. The DNA of the CDR3 is TGTGCCAGCAGAACGGGACTAGCGGACTACAATGAGCAGTTCTTC.

Of note for this clonotype: A much larger clone sits a single nucleotide away, making a read error possible. The rearrangement joins TRBV3-1 to TRBJ2-7; D is ambiguous. Trimming removed 4 bases from V and 5 bases from J, with 6 bases in between. This CDR3 is built from 11 residues. Germline V gives CDR1 LGHDT, CDR2 YNNKEL (reference sequence). The CDR3 sequence: CASSRVHEQYF. DNA of the CDR3: TGTGCCAGCAGCCGGGTTCACGAGCAGTACTTC.

The gene calls are TRBV14 and TRBJ2-1; perhaps TRBD1 as D (5 bases). This CDR3 is 13 amino acids long. The germline V gene has CDR1 SGHDN and CDR2 FVKESK. V was pared by 0 bases and J by 10 bases, with 10 bases between. In nucleotides, the CDR3 is TGTGCCAGCAGCCAAGAGGACAATCGAGAGCAGTTCTTC. Residues: CASSQEDNREQFF.

The chain has TRBV20-1 and TRBJ1-2, with TRBD1 as a possible D gene (6 bases). The CDR3 is 13 residues long. Germline assignment: CDR1 DFQATT and CDR2 SNEGSKA (reference sequence). The V end was cut by 4 bases, the J end by 2 bases, with 11 bases between. Here the CDR3 reads CSATRGPNYGYTF. CDR3 in DNA: TGCAGTGCTACTCGGGGGCCAAACTATGGCTACACCTTC.

This chain uses TRBV7-2 with TRBJ2-2; D not resolved. Germline CDR1 reads SGHTA; CDR2 reads FQGNSA. The CDR3 has 12 residues. Trimming pared 1 base from V and 10 bases from J, leaving 7 bases between. The CDR3 here is CASSLVGMELFF. As DNA, the CDR3 is TGTGCCAGCAGCTTAGTAGGGATGGAGCTGTTTTTT.

Here the CDR3 reads CASRGPGEQLSYEQYF. For the CDR3, the DNA is TGTGCCAGCAGAGGACCCGGGGAACAGCTCTCCTACGAGCAGTACTTC. The rearrangement joins TRBV25-1 to TRBJ2-5; D might be TRBD2 (5 bases). The last part of the DNA fits TRBJ2-7 better; the J call may be wrong. Germline CDR1 reads MGHDK; CDR2 reads SYGVNS. This CDR3 comprises 16 residues.

The chain couples TRBV3-1 to TRBJ2-2; 14 bases map to TRBD2. CDR1 is LGHDT and CDR2 is YNNKEL in the germline V gene (reference sequence). With V trimmed by 1 base and J by 5 bases, 15 bases remained unmatched. The CDR3 is 21 residues long. The CDR3 loop reads CASSQAHRRGLAGASTGELFF. The CDR3 coding sequence is TGTGCCAGCAGCCAAGCCCACAGACGGGGACTAGCGGGAGCAAGTACCGGGGAGCTGTTTTTT.

J is TRBJ1-4 and V is TRBV7-2; D ambiguous. V was shortened by 1 base and J by 5 bases, with 11 bases between the two germline ends. CDR3 length equals 15 residues. Per the germline V gene, CDR1 is SGHTA and CDR2 is FQGNSA. The CDR3 reads CASSLVYSGNEKLFF. The CDR3 region has the DNA TGTGCCAGCAGCTTAGTTTACAGTGGGAATGAAAAACTGTTTTTT.